This T cell receptor (beta chain) was found in a study of STAT5B mutations in CD4+ large granular lymphocyte leukemia. This clone was picked up a small number of times. Its specificity is unknown. Assay used: immunoSEQ multiplex PCR; TCRdb lists only in-frame clones, some missing. The sample carries fewer than 45,000 clones, 80% to 90% recorded once. The CDR3 runs 13 residues. V gave up 3 bases and J gave up 6 bases; unmatched junction bases: 4. Germline loops: CDR1 SNHLY, CDR2 FYNNEI. Findings and caveats of the study: No patients shared main leukemic clonotypes, though around 24% appeared at low frequency elsewhere. Compared with healthy controls (2/35), patient top clones favored TRBV06 (8/27).

The TCR originated in a human donor in good health. Sequencing input: CD4+ T cells from blood buffy coats. J is TRBJ1-2 and V is TRBV2; TRBD1 agrees at 7 bases. The chain's CDR3 is CASSDTGDHGYTF. The CDR3 DNA is TGTGCCAGCAGTGATACAGGGGATCATGGCTACACCTTC.